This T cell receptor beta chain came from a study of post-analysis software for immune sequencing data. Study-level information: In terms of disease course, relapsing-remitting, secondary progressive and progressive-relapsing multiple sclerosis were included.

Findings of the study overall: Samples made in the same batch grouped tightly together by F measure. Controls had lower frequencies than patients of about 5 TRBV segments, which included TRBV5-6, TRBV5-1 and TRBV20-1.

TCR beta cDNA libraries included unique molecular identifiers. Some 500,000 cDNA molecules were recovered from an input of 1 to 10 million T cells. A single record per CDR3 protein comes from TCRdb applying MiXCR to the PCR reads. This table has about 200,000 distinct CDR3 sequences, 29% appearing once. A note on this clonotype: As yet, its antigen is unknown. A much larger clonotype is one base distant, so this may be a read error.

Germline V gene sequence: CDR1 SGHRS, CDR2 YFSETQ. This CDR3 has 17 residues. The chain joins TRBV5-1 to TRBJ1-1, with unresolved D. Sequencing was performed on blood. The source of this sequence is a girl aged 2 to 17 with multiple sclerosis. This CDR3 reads CTSSLEKVPRAGTEAFF. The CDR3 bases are TGCACCAGCAGCTTGGAAAAGGTTCCCCGGGCGGGGACTGAAGCTTTCTTT. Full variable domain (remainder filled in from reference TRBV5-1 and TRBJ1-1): KAGVTQTPRYLIKTRGQQVTLSCSPISGHRSVSWYQQTPGQGLQFLFEYFSETQRNKGNFPGRFSGRQFSNSRSEMNVSTLELGDSALYLCTSSLEKVPRAGTEAFFGQGTRLTVV.